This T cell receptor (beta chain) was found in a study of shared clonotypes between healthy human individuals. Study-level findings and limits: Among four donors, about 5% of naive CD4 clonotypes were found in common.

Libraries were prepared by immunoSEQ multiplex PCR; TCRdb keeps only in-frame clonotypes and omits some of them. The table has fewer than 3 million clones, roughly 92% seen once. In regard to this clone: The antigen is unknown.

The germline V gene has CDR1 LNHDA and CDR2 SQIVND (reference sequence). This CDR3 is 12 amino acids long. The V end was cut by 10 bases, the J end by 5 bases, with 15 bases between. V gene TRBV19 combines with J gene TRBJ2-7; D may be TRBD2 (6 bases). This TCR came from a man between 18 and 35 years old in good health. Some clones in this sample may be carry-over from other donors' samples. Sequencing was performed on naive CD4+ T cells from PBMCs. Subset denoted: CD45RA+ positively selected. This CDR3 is CATTGLRNEQYF. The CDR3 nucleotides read TGTGCCACCACGGGACTTCGGAACGAGCAGTACTTC.